The entry below gives a single TCR beta chain sequence along with its context. The data were obtained in a study of blood T cell repertoires in COVID-19. Study-wide background: Sites in the United States, Italy and Spain provided acute and convalescent COVID-19 samples. Nucleic acid was either cDNA or gDNA, and it came from T cells, B-cell-depleted T cells, or PBMCs.

In the authors' methods: Nucleated cell number was recorded as an estimate derived from reference gene primer amplification. Sequenced by immunoSEQ multiplex PCR; TCRdb stores in-frame clones only, minus some. V, J and clone size reflect that table, while D and trimming were determined from the DNA. The sample has about 190,000 clones; roughly 86% are singletons. CDR3 length: 15 residues. CDR1 and CDR2 (germline): SNHLY, FYNNEI. The V end was cut by 8 bases, the J end by 8 bases, with 19 bases between. The receptor was isolated from a man aged 35 to 55 with active or convalescent COVID-19. The chain links TRBV2 to TRBJ1-6, with a weak D call TRBD1 (5 bases). The material sequenced was peripheral blood. CDR3 DNA: TGTGCCAGCGGAACGGGACTTCTATTTTATTCACCCCTCCACTTT. It yields the protein CASGTGLLFYSPLHF.